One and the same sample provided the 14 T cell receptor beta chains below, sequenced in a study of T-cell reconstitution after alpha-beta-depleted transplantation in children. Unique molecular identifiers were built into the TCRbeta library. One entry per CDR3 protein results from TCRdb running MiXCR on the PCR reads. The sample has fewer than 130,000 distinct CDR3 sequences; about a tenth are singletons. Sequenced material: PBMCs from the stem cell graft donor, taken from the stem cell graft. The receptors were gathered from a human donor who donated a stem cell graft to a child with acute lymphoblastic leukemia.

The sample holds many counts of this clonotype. CDR3 protein: CAIRGTGTERDYGYTF. The DNA of the CDR3 is TGTGCCATCAGGGGGACAGGAACAGAAAGGGACTATGGCTACACCTTC. The genes are TRBV10-3 and TRBJ1-2, with 8 bases identical to TRBD1. Germline V gene lookup returns CDR1 ENHRY and CDR2 SYGVKD. The CDR3 totals 16 residues. Unmatched junction bases numbered 12, after V lost 6 bases and J lost 3 bases.

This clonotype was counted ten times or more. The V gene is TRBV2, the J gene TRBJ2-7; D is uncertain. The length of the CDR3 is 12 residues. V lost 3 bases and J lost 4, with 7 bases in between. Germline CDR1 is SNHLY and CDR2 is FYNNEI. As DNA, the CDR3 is TGTGCCAGCAGTGATCTTGGATACGAGCAGTACTTC. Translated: CASSDLGYEQYF.

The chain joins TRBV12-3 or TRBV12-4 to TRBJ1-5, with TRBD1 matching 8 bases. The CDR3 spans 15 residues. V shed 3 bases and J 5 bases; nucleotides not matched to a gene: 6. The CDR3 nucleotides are TGTGCCAGCAGTTTTAGACAGGGGAGGGATCAGCCCCAGCATTTT. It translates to CASSFRQGRDQPQHF.

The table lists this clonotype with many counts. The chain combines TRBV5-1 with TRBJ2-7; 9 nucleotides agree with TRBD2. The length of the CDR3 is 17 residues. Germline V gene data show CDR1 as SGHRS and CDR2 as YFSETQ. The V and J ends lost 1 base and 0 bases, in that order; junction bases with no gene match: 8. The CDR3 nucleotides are TGCGCCAGCAGCTTGAACCTAGCGGGACTGAGCTCCTACGAGCAGTACTTC. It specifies CASSLNLAGLSSYEQYF.

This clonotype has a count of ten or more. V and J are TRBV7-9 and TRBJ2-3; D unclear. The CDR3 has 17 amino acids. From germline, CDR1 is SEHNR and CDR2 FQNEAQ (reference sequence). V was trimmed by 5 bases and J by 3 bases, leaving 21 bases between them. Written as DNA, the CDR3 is TGTGCCAGCAGCGGAGAACGTGGGTCGGAGAGAACAGATACGCAGTATTTT. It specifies CASSGERGSERTDTQYF.

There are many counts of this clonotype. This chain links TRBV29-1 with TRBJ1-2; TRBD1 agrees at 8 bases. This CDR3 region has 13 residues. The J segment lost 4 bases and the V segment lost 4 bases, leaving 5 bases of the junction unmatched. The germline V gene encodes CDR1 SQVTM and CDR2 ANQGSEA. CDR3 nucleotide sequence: TGCAGCGTTGGACAGGGGATGAGCTATGGCTACACCTTC. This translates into CSVGQGMSYGYTF.

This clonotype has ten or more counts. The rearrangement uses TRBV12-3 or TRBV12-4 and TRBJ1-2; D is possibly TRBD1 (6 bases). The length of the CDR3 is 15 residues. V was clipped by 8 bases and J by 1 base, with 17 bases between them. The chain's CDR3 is CASDNRVYSNYGYTF. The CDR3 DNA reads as TGTGCCAGCGATAACAGGGTGTATAGTAACTATGGCTACACCTTC.

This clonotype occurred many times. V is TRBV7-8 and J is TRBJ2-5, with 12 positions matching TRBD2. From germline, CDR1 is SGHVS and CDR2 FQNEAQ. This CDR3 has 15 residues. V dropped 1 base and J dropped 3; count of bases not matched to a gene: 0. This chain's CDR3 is CASSLGTSGEETQYF. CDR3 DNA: TGTGCCAGCAGCTTAGGGACTAGCGGGGAAGAGACCCAGTACTTC. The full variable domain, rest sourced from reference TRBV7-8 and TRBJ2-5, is GAGVSQSPRYKVAKRGQDVALRCDPISGHVSLFWYQQALGQGPEFLTYFQNEAQLDKSGLPSDRFFAERPEGSVSTLKIQRTQQEDSAVYLCASSLGTSGEETQYFGPGTRLLVL.

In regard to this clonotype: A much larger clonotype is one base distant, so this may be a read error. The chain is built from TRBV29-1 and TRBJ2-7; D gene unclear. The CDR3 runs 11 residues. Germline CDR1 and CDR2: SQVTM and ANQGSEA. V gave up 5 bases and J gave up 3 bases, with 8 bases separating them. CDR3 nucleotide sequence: TGCAGCGTTCGGCTGGGCTACGAGCAGTACTTC. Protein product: CSVRLGYEQYF.

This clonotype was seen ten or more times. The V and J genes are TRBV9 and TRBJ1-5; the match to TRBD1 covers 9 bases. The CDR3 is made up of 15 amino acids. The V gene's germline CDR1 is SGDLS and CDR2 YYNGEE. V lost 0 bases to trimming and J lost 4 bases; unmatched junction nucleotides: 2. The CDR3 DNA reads TGTGCCAGCAGCGTAGGGGACAGGGCAAATCAGCCCCAGCATTTT. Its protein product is CASSVGDRANQPQHF. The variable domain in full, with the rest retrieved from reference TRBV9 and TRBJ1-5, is DSGVTQTPKHLITATGQRVTLRCSPRSGDLSVYWYQQSLDQGLQFLIQYYNGEERAKGNILERFSAQQFPDLHSELNLSSLELGDSALYFCASSVGDRANQPQHFGDGTRLSIL.

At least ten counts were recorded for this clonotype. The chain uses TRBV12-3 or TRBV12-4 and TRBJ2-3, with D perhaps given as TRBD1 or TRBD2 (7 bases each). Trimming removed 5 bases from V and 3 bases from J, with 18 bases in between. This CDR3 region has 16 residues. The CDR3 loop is CASSTQGGLSTDTQYF. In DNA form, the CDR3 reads TGTGCCAGCAGTACCCAGGGGGGGCTTAGTACAGATACGCAGTATTTT.

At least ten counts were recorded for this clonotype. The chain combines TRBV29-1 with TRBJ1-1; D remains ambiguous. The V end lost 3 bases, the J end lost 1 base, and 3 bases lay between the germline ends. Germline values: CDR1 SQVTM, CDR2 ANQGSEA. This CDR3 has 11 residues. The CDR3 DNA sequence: TGCAGCGTTGAGAAGAACACTGAAGCTTTCTTT. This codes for CSVEKNTEAFF.

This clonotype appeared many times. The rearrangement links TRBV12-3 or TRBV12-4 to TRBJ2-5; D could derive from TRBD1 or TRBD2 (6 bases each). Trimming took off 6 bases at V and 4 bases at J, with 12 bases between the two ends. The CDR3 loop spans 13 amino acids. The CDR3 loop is CASSLQGGETQYF. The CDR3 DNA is TGTGCCAGCAGCTTACAGGGAGGAGAGACCCAGTACTTC.

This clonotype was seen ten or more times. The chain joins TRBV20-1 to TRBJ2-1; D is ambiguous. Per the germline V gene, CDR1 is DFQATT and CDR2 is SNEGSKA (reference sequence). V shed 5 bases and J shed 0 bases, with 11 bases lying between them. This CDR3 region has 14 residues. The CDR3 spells CSAPDVSSYNEQFF. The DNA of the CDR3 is TGCAGTGCTCCCGACGTTAGCTCCTACAATGAGCAGTTCTTC.